This T cell receptor (beta chain) was identified in a study of cytomegalovirus exposure and HLA in healthy donors. V was cut by 3 bases and J by 2 bases, with 4 bases left in between. This CDR3 has 11 residues. Germline assignment: CDR1 DFQATT and CDR2 SNEGSKA (reference sequence). Donors came from a validation cohort of some 110 subjects, distinct from the first 666-subject cohort. About this clone itself: Other DNA sequences in this sample translate to the same CDR3.

Produced via immunoSEQ multiplex PCR; TCRdb's table is partial and in-frame only. The sample holds roughly 310,000 clones; approximately 91% are singletons and the top ten take approximately 0.95%. The sequence came from a young man in good health and CMV-seronegative. Sequenced: PBMCs. The J gene is TRBJ1-2, the V gene TRBV20-1; D is uncertain. The CDR3 loop reads CSASLNYGYTF. CDR3 bases: TGCAGTGCTAGCCTAAACTATGGCTACACCTTC.